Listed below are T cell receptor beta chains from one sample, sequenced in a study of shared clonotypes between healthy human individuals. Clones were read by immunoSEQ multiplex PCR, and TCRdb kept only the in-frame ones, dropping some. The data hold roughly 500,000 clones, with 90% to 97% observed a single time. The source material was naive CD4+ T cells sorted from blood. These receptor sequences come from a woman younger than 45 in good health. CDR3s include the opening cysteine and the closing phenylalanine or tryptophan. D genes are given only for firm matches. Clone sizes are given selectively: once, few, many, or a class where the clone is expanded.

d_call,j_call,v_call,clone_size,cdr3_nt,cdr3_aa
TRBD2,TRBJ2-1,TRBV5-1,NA,TGCGCCAGCAAGGCGGAGCTAGCGGGCCTCAATGAGCAGTTCTTC,CASKAELAGLNEQFF
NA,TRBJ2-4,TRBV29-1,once,TGCAGCGTGGGGGTTTCCGGGGGCCTAAACATTCAGTACTTC,CSVGVSGGLNIQYF
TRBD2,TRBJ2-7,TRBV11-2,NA,TGTGCCAGCAGCTCAGGGAAGACTAGCGGGAGAGCCGAGCAGTACTTC,CASSSGKTSGRAEQYF
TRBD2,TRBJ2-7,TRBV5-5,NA,TGTGCCAGCAGCTTGGGACTAGCGGGCGTCATGGAGGCCTACGAGCAGTACTTC,CASSLGLAGVMEAYEQYF
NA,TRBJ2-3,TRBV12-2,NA,TGTGCAAGTCGCTTAGCCCGGGACAAGAGCTCAGATACGCAGTATTTT,CASRLARDKSSDTQYF
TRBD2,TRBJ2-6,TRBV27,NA,TGTGCCAGCAGTCATCGTAGCGGGGGGTACTCTGGGGCCAACGTCCTGACTTTC,CASSHRSGGYSGANVLTF
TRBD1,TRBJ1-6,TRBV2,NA,TGTGCCAGCAAACTGACAGGGACGAATAATTCACCCCTCCACTTT,CASKLTGTNNSPLHF
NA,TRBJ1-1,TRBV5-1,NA,TGCGCCAGCAGCTTGAAGGGGGACACTGAAGCTTTCTTT,CASSLKGDTEAFF
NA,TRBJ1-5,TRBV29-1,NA,TGCAGCGTTGGACAGAGTAGCAATCAGCCCCAGCATTTT,CSVGQSSNQPQHF
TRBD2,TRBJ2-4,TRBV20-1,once,TGCAGTGCTTTAGCGGGACCCATTCAGTACTTC,CSALAGPIQYF
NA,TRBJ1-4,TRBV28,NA,TGTGCCAGCAGTTTAATCCACGGGACTAATGAAAAACTGTTTTTT,CASSLIHGTNEKLFF
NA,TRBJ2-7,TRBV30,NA,TGTGCCTGGACCGTGGACACCGCCTACGAGCAGTACTTC,CAWTVDTAYEQYF
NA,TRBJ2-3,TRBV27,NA,TGTGCCAGCAGTTTATCGTTGAGTCCACTCTACACAGATACGCAGTATTTT,CASSLSLSPLYTDTQYF
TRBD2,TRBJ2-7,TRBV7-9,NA,TGTGCCAGCAGCGCAAGGACTAGCGGGAATTGGGAGCAGTACTTC,CASSARTSGNWEQYF
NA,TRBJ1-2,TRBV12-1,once,TGTGCCACCCTTCCGGACAGGGCCCCAGCTAACTATGGCTACACCTTC,CATLPDRAPANYGYTF
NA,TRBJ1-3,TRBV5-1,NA,TGCGCCAGCAGCTTAGGGGGCTCTGGAAACACCATATATTTT,CASSLGGSGNTIYF
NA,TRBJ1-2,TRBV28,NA,TGTGCCAGCAGTTTAGGAGCGAGAGGCGGCTACACCTTC,CASSLGARGGYTF